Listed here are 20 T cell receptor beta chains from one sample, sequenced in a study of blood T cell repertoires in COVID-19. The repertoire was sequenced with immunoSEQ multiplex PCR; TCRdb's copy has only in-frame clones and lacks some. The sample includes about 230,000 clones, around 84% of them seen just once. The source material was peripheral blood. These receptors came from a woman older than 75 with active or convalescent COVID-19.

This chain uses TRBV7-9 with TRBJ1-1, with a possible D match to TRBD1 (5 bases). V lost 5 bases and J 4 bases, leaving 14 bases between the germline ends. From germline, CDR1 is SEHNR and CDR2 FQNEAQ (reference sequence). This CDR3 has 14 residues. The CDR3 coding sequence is TGTGCCAGCAGCCCCCAGACCGGGGGCACTGAAGCTTTCTTT. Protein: CASSPQTGGTEAFF.

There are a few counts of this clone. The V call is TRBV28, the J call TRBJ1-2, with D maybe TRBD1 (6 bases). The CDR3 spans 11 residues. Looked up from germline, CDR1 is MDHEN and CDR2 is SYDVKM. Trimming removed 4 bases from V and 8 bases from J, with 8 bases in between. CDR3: CASSSGQGYTF. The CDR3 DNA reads TGTGCCAGCAGTTCCGGACAGGGCTACACCTTC.

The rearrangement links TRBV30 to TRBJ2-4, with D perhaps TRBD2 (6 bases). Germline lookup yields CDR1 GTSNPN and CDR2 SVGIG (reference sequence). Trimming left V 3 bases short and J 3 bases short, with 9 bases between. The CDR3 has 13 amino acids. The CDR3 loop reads CAWSKGGKNIQYF. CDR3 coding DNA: TGTGCCTGGAGCAAGGGAGGCAAAAACATTCAGTACTTC.

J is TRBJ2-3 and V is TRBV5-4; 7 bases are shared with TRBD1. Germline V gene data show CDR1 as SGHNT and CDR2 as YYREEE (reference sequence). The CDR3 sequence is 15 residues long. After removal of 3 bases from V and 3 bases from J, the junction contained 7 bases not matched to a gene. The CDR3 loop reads CASSSTGTATDTQYF. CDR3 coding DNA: TGTGCCAGCAGCTCGACCGGGACAGCAACAGATACGCAGTATTTT.

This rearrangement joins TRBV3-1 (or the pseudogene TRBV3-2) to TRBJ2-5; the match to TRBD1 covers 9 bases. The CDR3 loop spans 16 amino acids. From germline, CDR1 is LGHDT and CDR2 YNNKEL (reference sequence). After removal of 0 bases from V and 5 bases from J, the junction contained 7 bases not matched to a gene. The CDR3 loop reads CASSQEADRGSETQYF. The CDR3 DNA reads TGTGCCAGCAGCCAAGAGGCGGACAGGGGATCGGAGACCCAGTACTTC.

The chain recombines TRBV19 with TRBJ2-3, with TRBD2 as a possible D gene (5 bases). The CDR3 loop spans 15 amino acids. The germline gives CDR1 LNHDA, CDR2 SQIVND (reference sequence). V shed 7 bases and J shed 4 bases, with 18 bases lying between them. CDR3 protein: CASTTTGSRADTQYF. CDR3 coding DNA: TGTGCCAGTACCACAACGGGAAGCCGCGCAGATACGCAGTATTTT.

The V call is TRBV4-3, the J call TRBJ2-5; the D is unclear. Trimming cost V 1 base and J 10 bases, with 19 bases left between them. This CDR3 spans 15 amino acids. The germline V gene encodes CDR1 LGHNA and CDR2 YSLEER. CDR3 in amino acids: CASSQVGQRHMDQYF. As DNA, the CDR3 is TGCGCCAGCAGCCAAGTTGGCCAGCGCCATATGGACCAGTACTTC.

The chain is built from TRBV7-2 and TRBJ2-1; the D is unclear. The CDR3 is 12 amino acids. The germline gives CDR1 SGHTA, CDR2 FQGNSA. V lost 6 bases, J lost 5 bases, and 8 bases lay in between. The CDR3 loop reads CASRLGNNEQFF. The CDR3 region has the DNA TGTGCCAGCAGACTCGGTAACAATGAGCAGTTCTTC.

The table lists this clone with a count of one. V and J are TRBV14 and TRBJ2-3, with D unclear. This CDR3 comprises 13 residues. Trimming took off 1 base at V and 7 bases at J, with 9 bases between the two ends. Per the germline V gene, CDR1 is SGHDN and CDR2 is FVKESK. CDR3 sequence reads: CASSQGASNTQYF. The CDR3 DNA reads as TGTGCCAGCAGCCAAGGGGCCTCAAATACGCAGTATTTT.

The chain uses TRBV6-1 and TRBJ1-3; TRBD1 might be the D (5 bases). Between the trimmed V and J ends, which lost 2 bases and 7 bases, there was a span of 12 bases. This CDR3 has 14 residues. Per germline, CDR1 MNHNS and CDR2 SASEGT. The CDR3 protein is CASSEKPGRNTIYF. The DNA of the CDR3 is TGTGCCAGCAGTGAAAAACCAGGGCGGAACACCATATATTTT.

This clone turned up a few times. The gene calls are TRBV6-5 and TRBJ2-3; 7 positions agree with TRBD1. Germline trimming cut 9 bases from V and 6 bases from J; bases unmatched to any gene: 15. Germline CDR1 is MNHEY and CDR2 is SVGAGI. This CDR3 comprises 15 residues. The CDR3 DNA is TGTGCCAGTAGAAGACCGGGACAGCCTGGGGATACGCAGTATTTT. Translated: CASRRPGQPGDTQYF.

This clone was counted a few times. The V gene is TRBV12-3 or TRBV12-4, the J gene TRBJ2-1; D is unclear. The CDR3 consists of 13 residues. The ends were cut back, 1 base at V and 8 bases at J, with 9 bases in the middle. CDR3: CASSLGGPDEQFF. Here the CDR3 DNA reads TGTGCCAGCAGTTTAGGAGGTCCAGATGAGCAGTTCTTC.

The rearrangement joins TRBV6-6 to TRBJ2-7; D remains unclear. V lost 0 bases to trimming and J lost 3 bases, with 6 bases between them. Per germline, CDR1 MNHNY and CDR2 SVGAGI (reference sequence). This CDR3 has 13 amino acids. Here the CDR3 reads CASSYSDFYEQYF. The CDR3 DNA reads TGTGCCAGCAGTTACTCCGACTTCTACGAGCAGTACTTC.

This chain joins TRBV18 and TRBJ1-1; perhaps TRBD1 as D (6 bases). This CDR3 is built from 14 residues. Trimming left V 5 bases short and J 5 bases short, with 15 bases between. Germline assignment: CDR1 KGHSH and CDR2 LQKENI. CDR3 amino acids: CASSKSGAGTEAFF. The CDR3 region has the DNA TGTGCCAGCTCAAAATCAGGGGCAGGGACTGAAGCTTTCTTT.

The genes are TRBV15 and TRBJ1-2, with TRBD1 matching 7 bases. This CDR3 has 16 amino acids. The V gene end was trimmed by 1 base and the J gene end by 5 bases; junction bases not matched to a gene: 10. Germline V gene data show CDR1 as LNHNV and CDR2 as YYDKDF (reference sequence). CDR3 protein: CATSRGRQGGGYGYTF. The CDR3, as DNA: TGTGCCACCAGCAGAGGCCGACAGGGTGGGGGATATGGCTACACCTTC.

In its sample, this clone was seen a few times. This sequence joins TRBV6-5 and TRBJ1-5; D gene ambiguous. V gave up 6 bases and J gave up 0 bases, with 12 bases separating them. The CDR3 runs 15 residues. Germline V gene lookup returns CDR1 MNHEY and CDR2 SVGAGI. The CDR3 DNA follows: TGTGCCAGCAGCCGGACTGGTAATAGCAATCAGCCCCAGCATTTT. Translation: CASSRTGNSNQPQHF.

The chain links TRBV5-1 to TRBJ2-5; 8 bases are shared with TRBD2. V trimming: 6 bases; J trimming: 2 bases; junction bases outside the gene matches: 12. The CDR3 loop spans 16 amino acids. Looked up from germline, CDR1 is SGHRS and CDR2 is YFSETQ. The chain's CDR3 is CASTAGGATPQETQYF. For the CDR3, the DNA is TGCGCCAGCACGGCGGGGGGTGCCACGCCACAAGAGACCCAGTACTTC.

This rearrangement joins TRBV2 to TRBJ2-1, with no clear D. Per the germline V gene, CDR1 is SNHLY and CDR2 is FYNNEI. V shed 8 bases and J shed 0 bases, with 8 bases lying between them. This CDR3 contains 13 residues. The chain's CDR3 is CASVVSSYNEQFF. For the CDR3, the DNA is TGTGCCAGCGTCGTGAGCTCCTACAATGAGCAGTTCTTC.

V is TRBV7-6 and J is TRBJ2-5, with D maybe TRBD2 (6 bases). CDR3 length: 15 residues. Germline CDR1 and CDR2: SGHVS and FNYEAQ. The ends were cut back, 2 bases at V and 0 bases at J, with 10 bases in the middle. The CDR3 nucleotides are TGTGCCAGCAGCTTATTTACGGGAGACCAAGAGACCCAGTACTTC. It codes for CASSLFTGDQETQYF.

The CDR3 loop is CASSSRNYGYTF. CDR3 in DNA: TGTGCCAGCAGTTCCAGGAACTATGGCTACACCTTC. The rearrangement links TRBV6-5 to TRBJ1-2; the D is unclear. Germline CDR1 is MNHEY and CDR2 is SVGAGI. The CDR3 consists of 12 residues. With 4 bases removed from V and 2 bases from J, the gap between germline ends came to 5 bases.